Sequencing of this TCR beta chain was carried out in a study of control samples from healthy donors and cancer patients. The CDR3 spans 14 residues. CDR1 and CDR2 from the germline V gene are MNHEY and SVGAGI. V was trimmed by 6 bases and J by 0 bases, leaving 6 bases between them. Clones were sequenced by immunoSEQ multiplex PCR, and TCRdb holds only the in-frame ones, with some missing. The specimen's table records approximately 190,000 clones. Sequenced input: blood. The clonotype originates from a woman in her twenties or thirties in good health. The rearrangement links TRBV6-5 to TRBJ2-6; tentative D call: TRBD2 (6 bases). CDR3 sequence: CASREGSGANVLTF. CDR3 DNA sequence: TGTGCCAGCAGGGAGGGCTCTGGGGCCAACGTCCTGACTTTC.